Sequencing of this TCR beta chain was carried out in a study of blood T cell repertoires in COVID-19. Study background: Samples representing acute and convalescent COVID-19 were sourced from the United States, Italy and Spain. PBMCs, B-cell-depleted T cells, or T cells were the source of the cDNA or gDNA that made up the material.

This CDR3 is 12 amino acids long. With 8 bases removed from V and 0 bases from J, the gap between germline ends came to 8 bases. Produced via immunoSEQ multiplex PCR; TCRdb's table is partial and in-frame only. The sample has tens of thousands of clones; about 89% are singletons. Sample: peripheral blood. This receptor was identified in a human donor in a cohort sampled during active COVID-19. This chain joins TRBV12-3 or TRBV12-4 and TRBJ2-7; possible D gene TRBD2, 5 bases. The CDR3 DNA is TGTGCCAGCCATCGGGACTCCTACGAGCAGTACTTC. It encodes CASHRDSYEQYF.